These 2 T cell receptor beta chains were sequenced from one sample in a study of blood T cell repertoires in COVID-19. The assay was immunoSEQ multiplex PCR, and TCRdb's table has in-frame clones only and misses some. The table lists around 200,000 clones, approximately 86% of them singletons, with around 3.5% in the top ten. Sample: peripheral blood. These receptors all come from a man aged 65-85 years with acute or convalescent COVID-19.

This chain uses TRBV27 with TRBJ1-4, with TRBD1 matching 7 bases. Per germline, CDR1 MNHEY and CDR2 SMNVEV (reference sequence). The V and J ends lost 5 bases and 4 bases, in that order; junction bases with no gene match: 10. The CDR3 consists of 16 residues. The CDR3 DNA follows: TGTGCCAGCAGTCGTTGGACAGGAGAATTTAATGAAAAACTGTTTTTT. Amino acids: CASSRWTGEFNEKLFF.

V gene TRBV4-3 combines with J gene TRBJ1-1, with a weak D call TRBD1 (6 bases). There are 14 residues in the CDR3. CDR1 is LGHNA, CDR2 YSLEER, per germline. Trimming stripped 2 bases from V and 7 bases from J, with 14 bases between. The CDR3: CASSQIEGVGEAFF. Here the CDR3 DNA reads TGCGCCAGCAGCCAAATAGAGGGGGTTGGTGAAGCTTTCTTT.